The T cell receptor beta chain described here comes from a study of vaccination and CD4 T cells after COVID-19. V lost 3 bases and J 3 bases, leaving 6 bases between the germline ends. The CDR3 totals 13 residues. The germline V gene encodes CDR1 KGHSH and CDR2 LQKENI. Concerning this clonotype itself: Its antigen is unidentified.

With the Oncomine TCR Beta short-read assay, DNA from cultured CD4+ T cells was sequenced. TCRdb reanalysed the PCR reads using MiXCR and keeps one entry per CDR3 protein. The repertoire holds roughly 13,000 distinct CDR3 sequences, with 25% to 30% as singletons. As for treatment: approximately 11-day PBMC culture with coronavirus spike peptide pools or control peptides (ViraFEST assay). The sequenced sample was CD4+ T cells from blood, cultured in vitro, obtained before SARS-CoV-2 vaccination. The chain combines TRBV18 with TRBJ1-3; D remains ambiguous. The receptor was isolated from a human donor who received a COVID-19 vaccine. CDR3 amino acids: CASSPEGGNTIYF. In nucleotides, the CDR3 is TGTGCCAGCTCACCCGAAGGTGGAAACACCATATATTTT.